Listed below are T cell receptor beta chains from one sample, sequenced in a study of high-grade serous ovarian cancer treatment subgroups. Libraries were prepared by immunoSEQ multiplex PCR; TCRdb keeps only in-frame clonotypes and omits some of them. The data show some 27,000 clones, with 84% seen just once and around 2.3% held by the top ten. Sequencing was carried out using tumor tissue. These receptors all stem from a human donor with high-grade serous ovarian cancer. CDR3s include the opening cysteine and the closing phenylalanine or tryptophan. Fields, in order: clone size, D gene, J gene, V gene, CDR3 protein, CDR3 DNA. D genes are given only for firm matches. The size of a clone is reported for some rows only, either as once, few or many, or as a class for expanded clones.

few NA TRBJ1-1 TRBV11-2 CASSLVGGTEAFF TGTGCCAGCAGCTTAGTCGGGGGCACTGAAGCTTTCTTT
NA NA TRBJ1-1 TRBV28 CASRKAGDTEAFF TGTGCCAGCAGAAAAGCAGGGGACACTGAAGCTTTCTTT
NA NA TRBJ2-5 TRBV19 CASSYGQGQETQYF TGTGCCAGTAGTTACGGGCAGGGACAAGAGACCCAGTACTTC
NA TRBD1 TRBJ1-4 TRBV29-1 CSVAGTANEKLFF TGCAGCGTCGCCGGGACAGCTAATGAAAAACTGTTTTTT
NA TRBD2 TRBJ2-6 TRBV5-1 CASSSSGTSFSSGANVLTF TGCGCCAGCAGCTCCTCCGGGACTAGCTTTAGCTCTGGGGCCAACGTCCTGACTTTC
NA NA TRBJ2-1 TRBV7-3 CASSPGTSRYNEQFF TGTGCCAGCAGCCCCGGTACTAGCAGATACAATGAGCAGTTCTTC
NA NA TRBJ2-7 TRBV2 CASSEEWAQSYEQYF TGTGCCAGCAGTGAAGAGTGGGCCCAATCCTACGAGCAGTACTTC
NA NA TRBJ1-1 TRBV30 CAWSVSDKTEAFF TGTGCCTGGAGTGTATCCGATAAAACTGAAGCTTTCTTT
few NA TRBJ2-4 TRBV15 CATSRVVDGNIQYF TGTGCCACCAGCAGAGTCGTAGATGGAAACATTCAGTACTTC
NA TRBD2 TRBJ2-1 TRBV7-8 CASRLTSGRVSSYNEQFF TGTGCCAGCCGCCTGACTAGCGGGAGGGTTAGCTCCTACAATGAGCAGTTCTTC
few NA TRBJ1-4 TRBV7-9 CASSLQTANEKLFF TGTGCCAGCAGCCTACAGACGGCGAATGAAAAACTGTTTTTT
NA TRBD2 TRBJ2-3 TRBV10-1 CARRRGLAGGPGTDTQYF TGCGCCAGGAGAAGAGGACTAGCGGGAGGGCCTGGCACAGATACGCAGTATTTT